Listed below are T cell receptor beta chains from one sample, sequenced in a study of patients and donors after allogeneic stem cell transplantation. TCRdb passed the RT-PCR reads through MiXCR, listing each CDR3 protein once. The repertoire holds over 400,000 distinct CDR3 sequences, with 16% as singletons. The sequenced sample consisted of blood, either unsorted or a sorted T cell fraction (not recorded which). These receptors all stem from a human donor who was either an allogeneic HSCT recipient or a stem cell or donor lymphocyte infusion donor (not recorded which). It is not recorded whose cells these are; they may come from a transplant donor. The CDR3 runs from the conserved cysteine through the conserved F or W. Fields, in order: D gene, V gene, clone size, J gene, CDR3 length, CDR3 DNA, CDR3 protein. A D gene is named only where the DNA matches it firmly. Rows may omit the clone size; those that give it use once, few, many or a size class.

.	TRBV12-3/TRBV12-4	.	TRBJ1-6	13	TGTCCCAGCAGTTTCAGGGAACGTTCACCCCTCCACTTT	CPSSFRERSPLHF
TRBD1	TRBV7-6	many	TRBJ2-3	15	TGTGCCAGCAGCTTAGATGGACAGGGCACAGATACGCAGTATTTT	CASSLDGQGTDTQYF
TRBD1	TRBV18	.	TRBJ1-6	16	TGTGCCAGCTCACCACGCACAGGGGATAAGGATTCACCCCTCCACTTT	CASSPRTGDKDSPLHF
.	TRBV12-3/TRBV12-4	.	TRBJ2-7	12	TGTGCCAGCAGCCAGGACAGTCCAAAGCAGTACTTC	CASSQDSPKQYF
.	TRBV7-9	few	TRBJ1-2	10	TGTGCCAGCAGCCCCATTGGACGCACCTTC	CASSPIGRTF
.	TRBV20-1	.	TRBJ1-5	15	TGCAGTGCTACAAGGGGCAGGGGAGGCAATCAGCCCCAGCATTTT	CSATRGRGGNQPQHF
.	TRBV6-1	few	TRBJ2-7	15	TGTGCCAGCAGTGAAGGGACCCAAGGGCCATACGAGCAGTACTTC	CASSEGTQGPYEQYF
TRBD2	TRBV12-3/TRBV12-4	many	TRBJ2-3	15	TGTGCCAGCAGGCTACTAGCGGGAGTAGCAGATACGCAGTATTTT	CASRLLAGVADTQYF
.	TRBV27	few	TRBJ2-7	13	TGTGCCAGCAGTTTATTCAAGGGCTACGAGCAGTACTTC	CASSLFKGYEQYF
.	TRBV12-3/TRBV12-4	few	TRBJ1-5	16	TGTGCCAGCAGTTTCGCGGGACTCTATAGCAATCAGCCCCAGCATTTT	CASSFAGLYSNQPQHF
TRBD1	TRBV6-1	.	TRBJ1-1	15	TGTGCCAGCAGTCGGACAGGGCCCATGAACACTGAAGCTTTCTTT	CASSRTGPMNTEAFF
.	TRBV20-1	.	TRBJ1-6	15	TGCAGTGCTACTCTAGGGAGCTCCTATAATTCACCCCTCCACTTT	CSATLGSSYNSPLHF
.	TRBV2	.	TRBJ1-5	15	TGTGCCAGCAGCTTACAGGGAAATGGCAATCAGCCCCAGCATTTT	CASSLQGNGNQPQHF
.	TRBV23-1	.	TRBJ1-2	12	TGCGCCAGCACCGACGCCCGCTATGGCTACACCTTC	CASTDARYGYTF
.	TRBV3-1	.	TRBJ1-1	12	TGTGCCAGCAGCCAAGACCCCTCTGAAGCTTTCTTT	CASSQDPSEAFF
.	TRBV20-1	.	TRBJ1-2	13	TGCAGTGCTCACCCGTTCTTCAACTATGGCTACACCTTC	CSAHPFFNYGYTF
.	TRBV7-9	.	TRBJ2-3	12	TGTGCCAGCAGACTAGGAGCAGATACGCAGTATTTT	CASRLGADTQYF
.	TRBV15	few	TRBJ2-3	15	TGTGCCACCAGCAGAGATCAGGGGATCACAGATACGCAGTATTTT	CATSRDQGITDTQYF
.	TRBV25-1	.	TRBJ1-2	14	TGTGCCAGCAGTGAGGTCGGCAGGAACTATGGCTACACCTTC	CASSEVGRNYGYTF
TRBD1	TRBV7-2	few	TRBJ2-5	13	TGTGCCAGCAGCTCGGACAGGGGAGAGACCCAGTACTTC	CASSSDRGETQYF
.	TRBV5-1	few	TRBJ2-7	14	TGCGCCAGCAGTTTCGACAGGCCTTACTACGAGCAGTACTTC	CASSFDRPYYEQYF
.	TRBV27	.	TRBJ1-6	14	TGTGCCAGCAGTCCGGGTCTTACAAATTCACCCCTCCACTTT	CASSPGLTNSPLHF
TRBD1	TRBV6-1	many	TRBJ2-7	13	TGTGCCAGCAGCCCCGGGACAGTATACGAGCAGTACTTC	CASSPGTVYEQYF
.	TRBV29-1	many	TRBJ1-2	12	TGCAGCGTTGTGGAGGGCAACTATGGCTACACCTTC	CSVVEGNYGYTF
.	TRBV29-1	.	TRBJ2-3	16	TGCAGCGTTATCCCACTTCCGGCCTCTAGCACAGATACGCAGTATTTT	CSVIPLPASSTDTQYF
TRBD1	TRBV12-3/TRBV12-4	few	TRBJ1-1	14	TGTGCCAGCGGCACAGGGGAAGCGGGCACTGAAGCTTTCTTT	CASGTGEAGTEAFF
.	TRBV18	many	TRBJ1-3	11	TGTGCCAGCTCACCTGGAAACACCATATATTTT	CASSPGNTIYF